The 15 T cell receptor beta chains listed next were all sequenced from one sample in a study of cytomegalovirus exposure and HLA in healthy donors. The PCR had 60 Vbeta and 13 Jbeta primers. Profiling relied on immunoSEQ multiplex PCR, and the TCRdb table lists in-frame clones only, not all of them. The table records some 170,000 clones, roughly 79% of them present only once. Sequenced material: PBMCs. The origin of the receptors is a woman aged 18 to 35 in good health and CMV-seropositive.

V is TRBV28 and J is TRBJ1-2; D is undetermined. The CDR3 loop spans 13 amino acids. Trimming cost V 3 bases and J 6 bases, with 11 bases left between them. Germline CDR1 MDHEN, CDR2 SYDVKM. The CDR3 here is CASSFGDSDGYTF. CDR3 DNA sequence: TGTGCCAGCAGTTTCGGGGATTCAGATGGCTACACCTTC.

The V gene is TRBV29-1, the J gene TRBJ1-2; D possibly corresponds to TRBD1 (6 bases). The CDR3 covers 12 residues. CDR1 and CDR2 from the germline V gene are SQVTM and ANQGSEA. V was clipped by 6 bases and J by 4 bases, with 12 bases between them. The chain's CDR3 is CSVPRDTYGYTF. The CDR3 bases are TGCAGCGTACCCAGGGACACCTATGGCTACACCTTC.

CDR3 nucleotide sequence: TGTGCCAGCAGCCTCGAGGGTTTCCAAGAGACCCAGTACTTC. It specifies CASSLEGFQETQYF. The chain couples TRBV4-2 to TRBJ2-5; maybe TRBD2 (5 bases). V dropped 4 bases and J dropped 1 base, with 10 bases sitting between them. The CDR3 has 14 residues. CDR1 LGHNA and CDR2 YNFKEQ come from the germline V gene.

The count of this clone is one. This chain joins TRBV7-2 and TRBJ1-1; D remains ambiguous. Germline CDR1 SGHTA, CDR2 FQGNSA. Trimming shortened V by 4 bases and J by 4 bases, and 13 bases separated the two germline ends. The CDR3 totals 14 residues. For the CDR3, the DNA is TGTGCCAGCAGCTCCATGTCCAGAGGCACTGAAGCTTTCTTT. This encodes CASSSMSRGTEAFF.

The chain has TRBV7-8 and TRBJ2-2, with 7 nucleotides matching TRBD1. Trimming cost V 2 bases and J 2 bases; bases outside gene matches: 5. In germline, CDR1 is SGHVS, CDR2 FQNEAQ. The CDR3 runs to 16 residues. The CDR3 region is CASSLPDRVNTGELFF. Here the CDR3 DNA reads TGTGCCAGCAGCTTACCCGACAGGGTCAACACCGGGGAGCTGTTTTTT.

This chain joins TRBV27 and TRBJ2-3; D remains ambiguous. Deletions cut 3 bases from V and 0 bases from J, with 7 bases between. Germline values: CDR1 MNHEY, CDR2 SMNVEV (reference sequence). There are 14 residues in the CDR3. CDR3 region: CASSFQTSTDTQYF. For the CDR3, the DNA is TGTGCCAGCAGTTTCCAGACTAGCACAGATACGCAGTATTTT.

Only one count was recorded for this clone. The DNA of the CDR3 is TGCAGCGTTTCCGCGGCAGGGGAGTATGGCTACACCTTC. This gives the protein CSVSAAGEYGYTF. V usage is TRBV29-1 and J usage is TRBJ1-2, with TRBD1 as a possible D gene (6 bases). Germline V gene lookup returns CDR1 SQVTM and CDR2 ANQGSEA. V shed 5 bases and J shed 5 bases, with 15 bases lying between them. This CDR3 is 13 amino acids long.

The chain recombines TRBV13 with TRBJ2-1; 8 positions match TRBD2. From germline, CDR1 is PRHDT and CDR2 FYEKMQ (reference sequence). The CDR3 sequence is 12 residues long. Losses at the gene ends were 7 bases for V and 13 bases for J; bases not matched to a gene: 9. DNA for the CDR3: TGTGCCAGCAAGAACGGGGGGGCTGTTCAGTTCTTC. Its protein product is CASKNGGAVQFF.

This clone was picked up a small number of times. The chain carries TRBV27 and TRBJ2-2; D is unclear. The CDR3 is 16 residues long. The V gene's germline CDR1 is MNHEY and CDR2 SMNVEV (reference sequence). V lost 2 bases and J lost 0, with 10 bases in between. CDR3 residues: CASSLNGRTNTGELFF. The CDR3 nucleotides are TGTGCCAGCAGTTTAAACGGCAGGACGAACACCGGGGAGCTGTTTTTT.

V is TRBV6-5 and J is TRBJ2-5; TRBD1 matches 8 bases. The CDR3 sequence is 16 residues long. The germline V gene has CDR1 MNHEY and CDR2 SVGAGI. Trimming took 4 bases from V and 2 from J; bases not matched to a gene: 9. The CDR3 DNA is TGTGCCAGCAGTTCCGACAGGGGAGAACTTCAAGAGACCCAGTACTTC. Its translation is CASSSDRGELQETQYF.

This clone appeared a few times. The chain is built from TRBV28 and TRBJ2-5; 8 positions agree with TRBD2. The CDR3 runs 14 residues. The germline V gene encodes CDR1 MDHEN and CDR2 SYDVKM. The V gene end was trimmed by 6 bases and the J gene end by 10 bases; junction bases not matched to a gene: 13. CDR3 coding DNA: TGTGCCAGCAGCCCCGGCGGGGGGAGGGCGGACCAGTACTTC. It codes for CASSPGGGRADQYF. Full variable domain (missing parts from reference TRBV28 and TRBJ2-5): DVKVTQSSRYLVKRTGEKVFLECVQDMDHENMFWYRQDPGLGLRLIYFSYDVKMKEKGDIPEGYSVSREKKERFSLILESASTNQTSMYLCASSPGGGRADQYFGPGTRLLVL.

The V call is TRBV29-1, the J call TRBJ2-4; D uncertain. Germline V lookup: CDR1 SQVTM, CDR2 ANQGSEA. The CDR3 is 12 amino acids. Between the trimmed V and J ends, which lost 4 bases and 1 base, there was a span of 5 bases. Here the CDR3 reads CSVVRAKNIQYF. The DNA of the CDR3 is TGCAGCGTTGTGCGGGCCAAAAACATTCAGTACTTC.

The V and J genes are TRBV5-6 and TRBJ2-7, with a weak D call TRBD2 (5 bases). Germline-derived CDR1 and CDR2 are SGHDT and YYEEEE. This CDR3 has 13 amino acids. V lost 0 bases and J lost 5, with 9 bases in between. The CDR3 spells CASSLGRANEQYF. The CDR3 region has the DNA TGTGCCAGCAGCTTGGGGCGGGCCAACGAGCAGTACTTC.

The gene calls are TRBV6-5 and TRBJ2-1, with 11 nucleotides matching TRBD2. The germline CDR1 and CDR2 sequences are MNHEY and SVGAGI. With 5 bases clipped from V and 7 bases from J, the junction kept 7 bases outside the gene matches. This CDR3 comprises 15 residues. Here the CDR3 DNA reads TGTGCCAGCAGTCAGATACTAGCGGGGGCGAATGAGCAGTTCTTC. Its translation: CASSQILAGANEQFF.

The V gene is TRBV6-1, the J gene TRBJ1-1; 8 bases align to TRBD1. This CDR3 has 12 amino acids. V gave up 4 bases and J gave up 12 bases; unmatched junction bases: 7. Per the germline V gene, CDR1 is MNHNS and CDR2 is SASEGT. CDR3: CASSASRQGSFF. CDR3 DNA: TGTGCCAGCAGTGCCTCGAGACAGGGGTCTTTCTTT.